The source of this T cell receptor (beta chain) is a study of blood T cell repertoires in COVID-19. Background on the study: PBMCs, B-cell-depleted T cells, or T cells were the source of the cDNA or gDNA that made up the material.

The CDR3 loop spans 18 amino acids. Germline lookup yields CDR1 SGHNT and CDR2 YENEEA. V was pared by 5 bases and J by 0 bases, with 12 bases of the junction left unmatched. In the study's own analysis: Researchers report that nucleated cell counts were estimated from reference gene primer amplification. The method was immunoSEQ multiplex PCR; TCRdb's version includes in-frame clones alone and lacks a portion of them. Clonal size and the V and J genes are those of that table, whereas D and trimming came from the DNA. This sample yields roughly 100,000 clones, of which 85% to 90% are seen a single time; 5% to 6.5% belongs to the top ten.

Source material: peripheral blood. This clonotype was sampled from a human donor in a cohort sampled during active COVID-19. V usage is TRBV11-3 and J usage is TRBJ2-2; 7 nucleotides agree with TRBD2. In DNA form, the CDR3 reads TGTGCCAGCAGCAAACCGAAGCGGGACCCGACGAACACCGGGGAGCTGTTTTTT. This sequence encodes CASSKPKRDPTNTGELFF.